The present TCR beta chain was sequenced within a study of CD8 T cells in ankylosing spondylitis. The CDR3 extends over 14 amino acids. CDR1 ENHRY and CDR2 SYGVKD come from the germline V gene. Trimming removed 10 bases at V and 7 bases at J, with 17 bases between. As concerns this clonotype: The antigen is not known.

Points from the study as a whole: What seemed typical of ankylosing spondylitis blood was a TCR beta motif built from roughly eight highly homologous variants. Researchers reportedly found disease-linked clones significantly enriched in matched ankylosing spondylitis synovial fluid. Certain motif variants had earlier been reported in reactive arthritis synovial fluid and blood. Clones linked to the disease showed a CD8+ phenotype. They occurred at relatively low frequencies in peripheral blood.

Libraries of TCR beta came from quantitative 5'-RACE with molecular barcodes. TCRdb passed the 5' RACE reads through MiXCR, listing each CDR3 protein once. The sample shows 700,000 to 850,000 distinct CDR3 sequences, about an eighth of them seen only once. Sequencing was done on a sample of blood, either unsorted or a sorted T cell fraction (not recorded which). The chain joins TRBV10-3 to TRBJ1-6; D not certain. The receptor comes from a male donor with ankylosing spondylitis. The CDR3 nucleotides read TGTGCCACCCAGCCCGCGGTTGAAAATTCACCCCTCCACTTT. It codes for CATQPAVENSPLHF.